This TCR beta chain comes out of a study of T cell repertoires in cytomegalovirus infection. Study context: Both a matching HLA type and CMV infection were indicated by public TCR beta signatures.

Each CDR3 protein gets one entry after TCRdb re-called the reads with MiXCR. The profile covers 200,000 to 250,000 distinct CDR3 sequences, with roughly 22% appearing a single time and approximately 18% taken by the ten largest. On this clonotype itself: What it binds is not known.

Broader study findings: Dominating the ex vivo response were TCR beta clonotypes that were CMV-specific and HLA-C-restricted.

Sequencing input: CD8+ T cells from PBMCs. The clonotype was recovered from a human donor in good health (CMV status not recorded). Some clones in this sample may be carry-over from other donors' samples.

CDR3 sequence reads: CASGRTGGDEQYF. CDR3 in DNA: TGCGCCAGCGGCCGGACAGGGGGGGACGAGCAGTACTTC. The V call is TRBV4-1, the J call TRBJ2-7, with 10 bases matching TRBD1. Germline CDR1 is MGHRA and CDR2 is YSYEKL. This CDR3 is 13 amino acids long. Germline trimming cut 8 bases from V and 5 bases from J; bases unmatched to any gene: 6.